This T cell receptor beta chain was identified during a study of cytomegalovirus exposure and HLA in healthy donors. Germline V CDR1 and CDR2: LNHNV, YYDKDF (reference sequence). V dropped 0 bases and J dropped 2 bases, with 10 bases sitting between them. There are 15 residues in the CDR3. Both 60 Vbeta primers and 13 Jbeta primers went into the PCR. As originally analysed: Counted up in a later analysis, unique TCR beta chains came to some 80 million, with some 9.9 million shared. Some clones are missing from TCRdb's copy, which holds only in-frame ones; the method was immunoSEQ multiplex PCR. That table furnishes V, J and clone size, whereas the DNA furnished D and trimming. The top ten hold 3% to 3.5% of the sample, which has under 150,000 clones, 82% seen once.

The chain carries TRBV15 and TRBJ2-5; D is ambiguous. The sequence came from a male donor in good health and CMV-seronegative. The specimen sequenced was PBMCs. The CDR3, as DNA: TGTGCCACCAGCAGAGATTGGGCTTTTCAAGAGACCCAGTACTTC. Translating it yields CATSRDWAFQETQYF.